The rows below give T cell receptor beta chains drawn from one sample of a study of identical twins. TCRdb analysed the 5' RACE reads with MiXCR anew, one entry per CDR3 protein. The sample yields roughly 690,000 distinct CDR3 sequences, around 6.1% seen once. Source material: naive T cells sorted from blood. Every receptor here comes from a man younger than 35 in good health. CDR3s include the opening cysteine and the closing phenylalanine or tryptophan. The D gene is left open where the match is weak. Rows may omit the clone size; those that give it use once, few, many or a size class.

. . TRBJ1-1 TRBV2 TGTGCCAGCAGCAAGCGGGACACCCGACCGAACACTGAAGCTTTCTTT CASSKRDTRPNTEAFF
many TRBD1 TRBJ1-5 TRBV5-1 TGCGCCAGCAGCTTGACAGGGGCGAAGAATCAGCCCCAGCATTTT CASSLTGAKNQPQHF
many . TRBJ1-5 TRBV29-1 TGCAGCGTACAGGGTAACAATCAGCCCCAGCATTTT CSVQGNNQPQHF
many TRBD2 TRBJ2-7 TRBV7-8 TGTGCCAGCAGCTTAGTGGCTAGCGGGGGCTCCTACGAGCAGTACTTC CASSLVASGGSYEQYF
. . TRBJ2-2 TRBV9 TGTGCCAGCAGCCCAAGTAGGGGGGCGCGATTGTTCACCGGGGAGCTGTTTTTT CASSPSRGARLFTGELFF
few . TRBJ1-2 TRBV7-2 TGTGCCAGCAGCCAACTAAGCAGGGGCCCCTATGGCTACACCTTC CASSQLSRGPYGYTF
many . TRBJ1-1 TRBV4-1 TGCGCCAGCAGCCAATCGCAGATAATGAACACTGAAGCTTTCTTT CASSQSQIMNTEAFF
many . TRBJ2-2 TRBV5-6 TGTGCCAGCAGTCGGAGTGGGGGCGGCACCGGGGAGCTGTTTTTT CASSRSGGGTGELFF
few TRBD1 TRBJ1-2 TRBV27 TGTGCCAGCAGACCGACAGGGTTATACTATGGCTACACCTTC CASRPTGLYYGYTF
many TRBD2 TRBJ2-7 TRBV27 TGTGCCAGCAGTTCGCCCGGGACTAGCGGCTCCTACGAGCAGTACTTC CASSSPGTSGSYEQYF
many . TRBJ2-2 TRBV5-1 TGCGCCAGCAGCTCCCATGAGGGCGCCGGGGAGCTGTTTTTT CASSSHEGAGELFF
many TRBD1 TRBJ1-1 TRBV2 TGTGCCAGCAGTCTGCGGGACAGGGTAATAAGCACTGAAGCTTTCTTT CASSLRDRVISTEAFF
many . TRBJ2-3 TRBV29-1 TGCAGCGTTGCTCCGGGAAGCACAGATACGCAGTATTTT CSVAPGSTDTQYF
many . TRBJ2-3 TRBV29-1 TGCAGCGCCGGAGGGTCAGATACGCAGTATTTT CSAGGSDTQYF
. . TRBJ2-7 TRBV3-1 TGTGCCAGCAGCCAAGATCAATTAAAACAGGGAGTAGGGGAGCAGTACTTC CASSQDQLKQGVGEQYF
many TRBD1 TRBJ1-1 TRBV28 TGTGCCAGCAGTGCAAGACAGGGGATGAACACTGAAGCTTTCTTT CASSARQGMNTEAFF
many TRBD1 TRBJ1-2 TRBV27 TGTGCCAGCAGTTGGCCAGGGGGAAGTGGCTACACCTTC CASSWPGGSGYTF
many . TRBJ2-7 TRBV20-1 TGCAGTGCTCATGGGGGGGGGCGGGACTCCTACGAGCAGTACTTC CSAHGGGRDSYEQYF
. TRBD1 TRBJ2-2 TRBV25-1 TGTGCCAGCAGTGAATTTATTGGTGGACAGGGGTTGACCGGGGAGCTGTTTTTT CASSEFIGGQGLTGELFF
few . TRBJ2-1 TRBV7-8 TGTGCCAGCAGCGAGGGGGACTTTGCTTCCGATGAGCAGTTCTTC CASSEGDFASDEQFF
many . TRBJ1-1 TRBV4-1 TGCGCCAGCAGCCAAGTGGGGGCAAGTGAAGCTTTCTTT CASSQVGASEAFF
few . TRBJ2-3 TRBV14 TGTGCCAGCAGCCAAGTATTGGGGATGGGCACAGATACGCAGTATTTT CASSQVLGMGTDTQYF
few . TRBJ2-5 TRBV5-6 TGTGCCAGCAGCTTGAGGGGGGCAGAGACCCAGTACTTC CASSLRGAETQYF
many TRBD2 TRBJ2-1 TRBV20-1 TGCAGTGCCCAGGAAAGAAAGCGGGAGGGCTACAATGAGCAGTTCTTC CSAQERKREGYNEQFF
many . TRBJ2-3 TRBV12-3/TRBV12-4 TGTGCCAGCAACCTTTGGGCGGAGGATACGCAGTATTTT CASNLWAEDTQYF
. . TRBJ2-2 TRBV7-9 TGTGCCAGCAGCACCCGGGACGGCACCGGGGAGCTGTTTTTT CASSTRDGTGELFF
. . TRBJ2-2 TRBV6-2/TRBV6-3 TGTGCCAGCAGTTACCGTTTCGGCACCGGGGAGCTGTTTTTT CASSYRFGTGELFF
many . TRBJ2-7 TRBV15 TGTGCCACCAGCCCCGACAGCTCCTACGAGCAGTACTTC CATSPDSSYEQYF
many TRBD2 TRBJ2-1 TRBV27 TGTGCCAGCAGGGGGGTAGCGGGAGTAATCTATGAGCAGTTCTTC CASRGVAGVIYEQFF
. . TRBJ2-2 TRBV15 TGTGCCACCAGCAGAGGGGGGCCCCCCGGGGAGCTGTTTTTT CATSRGGPPGELFF
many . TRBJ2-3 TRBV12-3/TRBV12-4 TGTGCCAGCAGTTTATTCAGGGGGAGGGCAGATACGCAGTATTTT CASSLFRGRADTQYF
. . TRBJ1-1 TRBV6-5 TGTGCCAGCAGTTACTCGTGGTCTGAAGCTTTCTTT CASSYSWSEAFF
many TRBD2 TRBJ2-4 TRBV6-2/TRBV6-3 TGTGCCAGCATCAATAGCGGGAGCGGAAACATTCAGTACTTC CASINSGSGNIQYF
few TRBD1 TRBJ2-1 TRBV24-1 TGTGCCACCAGTGACTTCACCGGGACAGGGCATAATGAGCAGTTCTTC CATSDFTGTGHNEQFF
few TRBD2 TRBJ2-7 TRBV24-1 TGTGCCACCAGTGGGGCGGGAGCCGGTGGGTCGCAGTACTTC CATSGAGAGGSQYF
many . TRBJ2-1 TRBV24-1 TGTGCCACCAGTGATTACAGACAGGTGGGGGATGAGCAGTTCTTC CATSDYRQVGDEQFF
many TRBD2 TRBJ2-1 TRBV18 TGTGCCAGCTCCGGGGCGGGACTATACAATGAGCAGTTCTTC CASSGAGLYNEQFF
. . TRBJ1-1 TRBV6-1 TGTGCCAGCACCTGGCAGGCCGGGATGAACACTGAAGCTTTCTTT CASTWQAGMNTEAFF
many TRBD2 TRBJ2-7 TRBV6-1 TGTGCCAGCAAGACCGGGAGGGCCTACGAGCAGTACTTC CASKTGRAYEQYF
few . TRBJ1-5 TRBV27 TGTGCCAGCAGTTTGGGAGGGGTGAGTCAGCCCCAGCATTTT CASSLGGVSQPQHF
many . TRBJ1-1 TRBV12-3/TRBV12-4 TGTGCCAGCAGTTTATTCCAGGGGAGCACTGAAGCTTTCTTT CASSLFQGSTEAFF
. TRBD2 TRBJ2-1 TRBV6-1 TGTGCCAGCCGAAGCGGGAGCCTCTACAATGAGCAGTTCTTC CASRSGSLYNEQFF
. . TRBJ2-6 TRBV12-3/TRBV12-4 TGTGCCAGCAGTTTAGGACGGAGCTCTGGGGCCAACGTCCTGACTTTC CASSLGRSSGANVLTF
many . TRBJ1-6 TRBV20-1 TGCAGTGCTAGACTGGGAGGTTCCTATAATTCACCCCTCCACTTT CSARLGGSYNSPLHF
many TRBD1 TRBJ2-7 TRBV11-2 TGTGCCAGCAGCTCGGGACAGTTCAACCTGCGGAAGTACTTC CASSSGQFNLRKYF
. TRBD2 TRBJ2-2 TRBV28 TGTGCCAGCAGTTTACTTCTAGCGGGGAACACCGGGGAGCTGTTTTTT CASSLLLAGNTGELFF
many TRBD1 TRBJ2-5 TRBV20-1 TGCAGTGCCAGGCTGGACTACAGGGGGCGAACAGAGACCCAGTACTTC CSARLDYRGRTETQYF
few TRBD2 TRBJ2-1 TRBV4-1 TGCGCCAGCAGCCAAGATGCGAGCGGGAGGGAGTTCTTC CASSQDASGREFF
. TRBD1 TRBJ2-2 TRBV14 TGTGCCAGCAGCCAGACAGGGGGCACCCCCACCGGGGAGCTGTTTTTT CASSQTGGTPTGELFF
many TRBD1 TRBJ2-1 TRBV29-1 TGCAGCGTTGTTGTACAGGGGGGCAATGAGCAGTTCTTC CSVVVQGGNEQFF
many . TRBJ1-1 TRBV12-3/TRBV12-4 TGTGCCAGCAGTTTTATCATTCCAGGCCCTGAAGCTTTCTTT CASSFIIPGPEAFF